The clone carrying this T cell receptor beta chain has ten or more counts. iRepertoire HTBI primers and Arm-PCR of CDR3 regions built TCR beta libraries. TCRdb redid the calling of the multiplex PCR reads with MiXCR, one entry per CDR3 protein. In the table there are 540,000 or so distinct CDR3 sequences, roughly 12% of which are singletons. After removal of 6 bases from V and 2 bases from J, the junction contained 6 bases not matched to a gene. The CDR3 covers 15 residues. These data are taken from a study of regulatory T cells in long-lasting Graves disease. Time point denoted: newly diagnosed GD, antithyroid drugs for less than 3 months. Generation of the TCR library employed RNA extracted from PBMCs. American Thyroid Association guidelines defined Graves' disease diagnosis. These data also featured in a second study, about T cells in Graves' hyperthyroidism and ophthalmopathy. According to that study: Thyroid ultrasound, orbital computed tomography, clinical symptoms, and serum thyroxine and TRAb underpinned diagnoses.

The receptor was derived from a man under 40 with Graves disease. Sequences were derived from peripheral blood mononuclear cells (PBMCs), sampled at new diagnosis, from a patient treated with antithyroid drugs. The gene calls are TRBV12-3 or TRBV12-4 and TRBJ2-5; 10 nucleotides match TRBD2. The CDR3 reads CASSRGLAVQETQYF. The CDR3, as DNA: TGTGCCAGCAGCCGTGGACTAGCGGTTCAAGAGACCCAGTACTTC.